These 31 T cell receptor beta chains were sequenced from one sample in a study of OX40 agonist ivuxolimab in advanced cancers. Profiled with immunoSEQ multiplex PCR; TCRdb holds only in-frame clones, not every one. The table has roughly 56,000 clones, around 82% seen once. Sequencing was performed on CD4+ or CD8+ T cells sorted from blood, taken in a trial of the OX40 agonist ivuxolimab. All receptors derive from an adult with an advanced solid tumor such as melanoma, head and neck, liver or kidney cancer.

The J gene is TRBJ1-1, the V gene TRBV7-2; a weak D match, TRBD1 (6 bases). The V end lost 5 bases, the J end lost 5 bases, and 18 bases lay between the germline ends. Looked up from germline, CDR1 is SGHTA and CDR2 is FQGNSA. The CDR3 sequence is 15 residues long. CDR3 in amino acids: CASSPWGGGGTEAFF. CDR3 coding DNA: TGTGCCAGCAGCCCCTGGGGAGGGGGTGGAACTGAAGCTTTCTTT. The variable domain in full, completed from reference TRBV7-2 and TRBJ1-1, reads GAGVSQSPSNKVTEKGKDVELRCDPISGHTALYWYRQSLGQGLEFLIYFQGNSAPDKSGLPSDRFSAERTGGSVSTLTIQRTQQEDSAVYLCASSPWGGGGTEAFFGQGTRLTVV.

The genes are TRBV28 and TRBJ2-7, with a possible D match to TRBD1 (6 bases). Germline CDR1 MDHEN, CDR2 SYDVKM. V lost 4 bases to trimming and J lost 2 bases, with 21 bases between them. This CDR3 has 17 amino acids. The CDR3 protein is CASSSWGTPKRTYEQYF. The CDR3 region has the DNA TGTGCCAGCAGTTCTTGGGGGACACCGAAACGAACCTACGAGCAGTACTTC.

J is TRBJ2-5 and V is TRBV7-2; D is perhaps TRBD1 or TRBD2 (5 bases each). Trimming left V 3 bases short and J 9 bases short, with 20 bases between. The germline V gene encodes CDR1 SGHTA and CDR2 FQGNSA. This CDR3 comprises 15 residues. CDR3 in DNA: TGTGCCAGCAGCTTGGGGACCCCGCCGGTGTTTGCCCAGTACTTC. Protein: CASSLGTPPVFAQYF.

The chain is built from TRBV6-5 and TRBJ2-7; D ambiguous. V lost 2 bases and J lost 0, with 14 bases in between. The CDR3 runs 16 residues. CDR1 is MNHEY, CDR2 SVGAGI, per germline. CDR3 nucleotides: TGTGCCAGCAGTTACAAGGGCTTCCCCAGCTCCTACGAGCAGTACTTC. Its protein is CASSYKGFPSSYEQYF.

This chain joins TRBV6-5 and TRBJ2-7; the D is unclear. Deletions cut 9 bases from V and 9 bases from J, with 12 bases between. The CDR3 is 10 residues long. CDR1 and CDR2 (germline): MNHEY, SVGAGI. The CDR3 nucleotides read TGTGCCAGTGGCTCCTATGGGCAGTACTTC. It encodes CASGSYGQYF.

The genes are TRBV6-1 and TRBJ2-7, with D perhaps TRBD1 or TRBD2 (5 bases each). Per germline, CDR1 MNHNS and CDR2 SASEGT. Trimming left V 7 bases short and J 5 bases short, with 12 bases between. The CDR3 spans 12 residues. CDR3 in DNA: TGTGCCAGCACCCGGGACGGCCACGAGCAGTACTTC. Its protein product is CASTRDGHEQYF.

As DNA, the CDR3 is TGTGCCAGCAGCGCGACAGGGAACTTTGTAGCTAATGAAAAACTGTTTTTT. This translates into CASSATGNFVANEKLFF. The chain links TRBV9 to TRBJ1-4; 7 nucleotides align to TRBD1. The CDR3 totals 17 residues. Germline CDR1 and CDR2: SGDLS and YYNGEE. V was pared by 3 bases and J by 3 bases, with 11 bases of the junction left unmatched.

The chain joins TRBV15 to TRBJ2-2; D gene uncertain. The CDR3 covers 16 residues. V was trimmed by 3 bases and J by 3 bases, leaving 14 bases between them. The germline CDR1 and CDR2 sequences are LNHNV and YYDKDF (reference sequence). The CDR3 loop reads CATSREIGVDTGELFF. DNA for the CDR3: TGTGCCACCAGCAGGGAGATAGGCGTGGACACCGGGGAGCTGTTTTTT.

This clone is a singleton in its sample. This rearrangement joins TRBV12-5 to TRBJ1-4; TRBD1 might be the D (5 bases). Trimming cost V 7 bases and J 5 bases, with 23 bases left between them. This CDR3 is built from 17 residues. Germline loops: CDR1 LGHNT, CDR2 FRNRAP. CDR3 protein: CASAFSPRGWRNEKLFF. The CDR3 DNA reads TGTGCTAGTGCCTTTTCCCCCCGGGGGTGGAGGAATGAAAAACTGTTTTTT. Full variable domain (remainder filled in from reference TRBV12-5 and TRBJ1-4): DARVTQTPRHKVTEMGQEVTMRCQPILGHNTVFWYRQTMMQGLELLAYFRNRAPLDDSGMPKDRFSAEMPDATLATLKIQPSEPRDSAVYFCASAFSPRGWRNEKLFFGSGTQLSVL.

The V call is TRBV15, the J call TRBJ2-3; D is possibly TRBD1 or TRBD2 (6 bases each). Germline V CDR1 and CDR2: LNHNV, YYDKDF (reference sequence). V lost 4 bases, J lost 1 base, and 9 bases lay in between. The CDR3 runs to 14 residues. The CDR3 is CATSTGARTDTQYF. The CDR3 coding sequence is TGTGCCACCAGCACGGGGGCGCGCACAGATACGCAGTATTTT.

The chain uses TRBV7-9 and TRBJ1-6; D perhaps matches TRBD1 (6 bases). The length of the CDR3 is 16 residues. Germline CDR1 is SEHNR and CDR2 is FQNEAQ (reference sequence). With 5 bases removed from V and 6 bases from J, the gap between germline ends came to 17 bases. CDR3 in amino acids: CASSPTGGRGNSPLHF. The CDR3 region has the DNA TGTGCCAGCAGCCCTACGGGGGGCAGGGGTAATTCACCCCTCCACTTT.

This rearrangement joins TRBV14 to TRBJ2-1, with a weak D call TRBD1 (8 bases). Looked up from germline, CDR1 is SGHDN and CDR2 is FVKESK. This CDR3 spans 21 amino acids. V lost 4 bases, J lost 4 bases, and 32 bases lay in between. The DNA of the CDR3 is TGTGCCAGCAGCCGAAGCGCGGGGGAGTTGCGGGGCAGGGGGCGATACAATGAGCAGTTCTTC. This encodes CASSRSAGELRGRGRYNEQFF.

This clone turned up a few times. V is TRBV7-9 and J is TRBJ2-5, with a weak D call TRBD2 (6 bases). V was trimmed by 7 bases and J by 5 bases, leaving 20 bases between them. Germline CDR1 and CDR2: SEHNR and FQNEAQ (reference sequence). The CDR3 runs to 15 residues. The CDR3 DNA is TGTGCCAGCACCCTACAAGGGTCCGCGGGGGAGACCCAGTACTTC. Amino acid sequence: CASTLQGSAGETQYF.

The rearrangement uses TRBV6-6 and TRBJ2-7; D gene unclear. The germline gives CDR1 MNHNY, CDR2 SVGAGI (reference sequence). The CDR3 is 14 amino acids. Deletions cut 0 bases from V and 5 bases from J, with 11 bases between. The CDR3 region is CASSYSRPGHEQYF. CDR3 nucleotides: TGTGCCAGCAGTTACTCGAGACCCGGGCACGAGCAGTACTTC.

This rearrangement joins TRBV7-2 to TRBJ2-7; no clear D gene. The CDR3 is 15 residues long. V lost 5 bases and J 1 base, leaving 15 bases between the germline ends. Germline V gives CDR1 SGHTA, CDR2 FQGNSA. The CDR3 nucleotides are TGTGCCAGCAGCCCTGGCCCTATGAGGTCCTACGAGCAGTACTTC. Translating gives CASSPGPMRSYEQYF.

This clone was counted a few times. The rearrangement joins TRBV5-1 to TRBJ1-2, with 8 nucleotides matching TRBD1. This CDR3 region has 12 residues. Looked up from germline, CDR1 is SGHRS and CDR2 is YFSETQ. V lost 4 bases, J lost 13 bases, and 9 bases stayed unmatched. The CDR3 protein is CASSIVGQAGTF. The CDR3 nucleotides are TGCGCCAGCAGCATAGTGGGACAGGCCGGCACCTTC.

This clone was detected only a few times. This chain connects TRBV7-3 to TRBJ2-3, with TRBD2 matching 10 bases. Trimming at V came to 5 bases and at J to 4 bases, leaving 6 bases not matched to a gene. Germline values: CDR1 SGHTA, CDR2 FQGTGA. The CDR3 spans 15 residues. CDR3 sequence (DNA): TGTGCCAGCAGCAAGCGGGAGGGCCTCGCAGATACGCAGTATTTT. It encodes CASSKREGLADTQYF.

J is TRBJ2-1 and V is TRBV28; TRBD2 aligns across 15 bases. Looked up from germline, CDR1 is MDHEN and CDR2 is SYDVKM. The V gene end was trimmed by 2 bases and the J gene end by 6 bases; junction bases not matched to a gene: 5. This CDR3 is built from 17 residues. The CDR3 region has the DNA TGTGCCAGCAGTTTACTAGCGGGACTAGCGGGAGGCAATGAGCAGTTCTTC. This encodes CASSLLAGLAGGNEQFF.

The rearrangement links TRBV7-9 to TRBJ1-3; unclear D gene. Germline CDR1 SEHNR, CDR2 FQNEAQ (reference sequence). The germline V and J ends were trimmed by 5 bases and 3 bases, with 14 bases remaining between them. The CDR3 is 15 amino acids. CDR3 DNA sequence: TGTGCCAGCAGCATCCAAAATCTAGATGGAAACACCATATATTTT. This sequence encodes CASSIQNLDGNTIYF.

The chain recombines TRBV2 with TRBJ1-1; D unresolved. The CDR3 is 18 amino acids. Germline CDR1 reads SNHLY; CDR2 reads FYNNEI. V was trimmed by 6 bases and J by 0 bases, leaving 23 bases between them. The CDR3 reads CASRVDSRNQRMNTEAFF. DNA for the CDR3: TGTGCCAGCAGGGTGGACTCCCGCAATCAGAGGATGAACACTGAAGCTTTCTTT.

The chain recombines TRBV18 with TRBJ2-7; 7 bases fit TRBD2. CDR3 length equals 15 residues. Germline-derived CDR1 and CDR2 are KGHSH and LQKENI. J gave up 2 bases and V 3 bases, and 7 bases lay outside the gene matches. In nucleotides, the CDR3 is TGTGCCAGCTCACCGAGACGGGGAGGGGCCTACGAGCAGTACTTC. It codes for CASSPRRGGAYEQYF.

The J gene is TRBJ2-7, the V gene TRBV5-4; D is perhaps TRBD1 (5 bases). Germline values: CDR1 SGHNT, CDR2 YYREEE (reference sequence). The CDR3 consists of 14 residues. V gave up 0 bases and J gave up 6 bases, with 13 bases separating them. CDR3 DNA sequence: TGTGCCAGCAGCTTGGAGGGGATCTGGGGCGAGCAGTACTTC. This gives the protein CASSLEGIWGEQYF.

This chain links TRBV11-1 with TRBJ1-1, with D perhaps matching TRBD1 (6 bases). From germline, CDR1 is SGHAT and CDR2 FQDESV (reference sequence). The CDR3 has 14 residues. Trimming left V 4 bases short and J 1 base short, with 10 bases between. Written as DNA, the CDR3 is TGTGCCAGCAGCTCTTTAGGGGGGAACACTGAAGCTTTCTTT. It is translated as CASSSLGGNTEAFF.

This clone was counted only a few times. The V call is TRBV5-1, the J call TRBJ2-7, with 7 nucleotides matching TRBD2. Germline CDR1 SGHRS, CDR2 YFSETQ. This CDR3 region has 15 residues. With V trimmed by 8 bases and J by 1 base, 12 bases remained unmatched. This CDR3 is CASGPRGSGSYEQYF. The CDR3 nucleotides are TGCGCCAGTGGCCCGCGCGGGAGTGGATCCTACGAGCAGTACTTC.

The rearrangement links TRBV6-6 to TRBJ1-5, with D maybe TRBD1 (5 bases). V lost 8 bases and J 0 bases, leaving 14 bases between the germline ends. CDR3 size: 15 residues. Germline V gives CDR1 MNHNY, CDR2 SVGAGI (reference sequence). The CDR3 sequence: CASLWETDSNQPQHF. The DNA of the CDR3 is TGTGCCAGCCTGTGGGAGACAGATAGCAATCAGCCCCAGCATTTT.

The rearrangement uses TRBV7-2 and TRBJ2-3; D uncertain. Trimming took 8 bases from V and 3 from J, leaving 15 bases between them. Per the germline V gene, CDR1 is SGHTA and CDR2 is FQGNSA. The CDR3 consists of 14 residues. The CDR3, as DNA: TGTGCCAGCTGCCAAAGAGGATGGACAGATACGCAGTATTTT. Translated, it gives CASCQRGWTDTQYF.

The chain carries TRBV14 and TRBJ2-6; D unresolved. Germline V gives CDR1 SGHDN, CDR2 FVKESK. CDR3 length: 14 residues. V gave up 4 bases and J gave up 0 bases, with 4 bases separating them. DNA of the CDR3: TGTGCCAGCAGCCGGGGCTCTGGGGCCAACGTCCTGACTTTC. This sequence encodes CASSRGSGANVLTF.

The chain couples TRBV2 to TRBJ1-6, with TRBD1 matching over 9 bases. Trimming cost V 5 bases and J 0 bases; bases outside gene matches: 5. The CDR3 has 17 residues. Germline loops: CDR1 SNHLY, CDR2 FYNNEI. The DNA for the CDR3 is TGTGCCAGCAGTTTCGGACAGGGGAGCTCCTATAATTCACCCCTCCACTTT. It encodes CASSFGQGSSYNSPLHF.

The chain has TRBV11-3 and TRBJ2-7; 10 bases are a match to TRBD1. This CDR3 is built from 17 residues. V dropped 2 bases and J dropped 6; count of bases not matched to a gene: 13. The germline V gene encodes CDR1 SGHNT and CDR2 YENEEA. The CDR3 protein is CASSLKLRDRGFREQYF. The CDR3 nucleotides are TGTGCCAGCAGCTTAAAACTCCGGGACAGGGGCTTCCGCGAGCAGTACTTC.

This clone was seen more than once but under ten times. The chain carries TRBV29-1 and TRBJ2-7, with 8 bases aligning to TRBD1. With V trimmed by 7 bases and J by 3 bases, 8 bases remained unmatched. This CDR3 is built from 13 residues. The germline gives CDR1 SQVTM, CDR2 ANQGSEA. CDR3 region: CSARTGTNYEQYF. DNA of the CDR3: TGCAGCGCCCGGACAGGGACGAACTACGAGCAGTACTTC.

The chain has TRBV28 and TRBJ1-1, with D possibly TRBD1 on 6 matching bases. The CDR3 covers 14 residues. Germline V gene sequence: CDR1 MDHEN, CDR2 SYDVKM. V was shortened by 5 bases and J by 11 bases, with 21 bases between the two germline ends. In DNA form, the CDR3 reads TGTGCCAGCAGTCCCGAGGACAGTCGATTCGGGGCTTTCTTT. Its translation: CASSPEDSRFGAFF.